The TCR beta chain described here comes from a study of blood T cell repertoires in COVID-19. Across the study: Acute and convalescent COVID-19 specimens originated in the United States, Italy and Spain. PBMCs, B-cell-depleted T cells, or T cells were the source of the cDNA or gDNA that made up the material.

Between the trimmed V and J ends, which lost 3 bases and 4 bases, there was a span of 12 bases. This CDR3 region has 14 residues. CDR1 is KGHSH, CDR2 LQKENI, per germline. As processed by the authors: Using reference gene primer amplification, nucleated cell counts were estimated. Data came from immunoSEQ multiplex PCR; TCRdb stores just in-frame clones and leaves some out. V and J calls and clone size are as listed in that table; D and trimming were resolved from the DNA. There are about 94,000 clones in the sample; 75% to 85% occur only once, and around 20% lies in the top ten. The chain has TRBV18 and TRBJ2-5, with D possibly being TRBD2 (7 bases). This clonotype was obtained from a human donor in a cohort sampled during active COVID-19. The material sequenced was peripheral blood. CDR3 protein: CASSPGGQRETQYF. The CDR3 DNA reads as TGTGCCAGCTCACCGGGGGGGCAGCGAGAGACCCAGTACTTC.